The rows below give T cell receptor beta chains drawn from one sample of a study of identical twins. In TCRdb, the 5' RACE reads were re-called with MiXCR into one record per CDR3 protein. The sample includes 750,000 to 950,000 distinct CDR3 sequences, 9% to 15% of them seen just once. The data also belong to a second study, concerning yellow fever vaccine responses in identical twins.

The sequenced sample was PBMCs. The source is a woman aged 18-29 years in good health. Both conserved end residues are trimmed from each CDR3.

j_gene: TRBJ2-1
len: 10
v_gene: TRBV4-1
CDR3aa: ASSQDLDEQF

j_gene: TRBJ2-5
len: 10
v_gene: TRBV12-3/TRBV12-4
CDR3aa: ASSFVRETQY

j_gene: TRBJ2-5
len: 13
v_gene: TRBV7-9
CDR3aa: ASGELGGEEETQY

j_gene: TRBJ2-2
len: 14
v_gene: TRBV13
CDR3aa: ASSPRGTSNTGELF

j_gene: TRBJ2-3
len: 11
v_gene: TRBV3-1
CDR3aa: ASSPYAEDTQY

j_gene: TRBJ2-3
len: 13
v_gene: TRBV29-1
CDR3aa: SAAPVGVVTDTQY

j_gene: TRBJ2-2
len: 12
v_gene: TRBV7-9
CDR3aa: ASPGRSNTGELF

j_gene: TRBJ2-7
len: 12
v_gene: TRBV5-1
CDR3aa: ASSRPDRLYEQY

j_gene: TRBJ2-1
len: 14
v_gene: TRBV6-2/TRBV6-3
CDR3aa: ASSYSFSQGGDEQF

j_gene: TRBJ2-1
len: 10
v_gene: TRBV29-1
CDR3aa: SVDAGGNEQF

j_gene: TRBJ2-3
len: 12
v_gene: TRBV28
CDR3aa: ASSRPQGADTQY

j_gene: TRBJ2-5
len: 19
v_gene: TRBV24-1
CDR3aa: ATSVEGIAPLGLAPGETQY

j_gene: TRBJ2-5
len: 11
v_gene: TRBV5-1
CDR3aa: ASRWGGEETQY

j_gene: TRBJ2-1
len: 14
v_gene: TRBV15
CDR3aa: ATSISGTRPYNEQF

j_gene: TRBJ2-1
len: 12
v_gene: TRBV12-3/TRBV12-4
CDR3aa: ASRPLRGGNEQF

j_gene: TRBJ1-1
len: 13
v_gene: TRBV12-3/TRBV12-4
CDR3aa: ASLGGGGSGTEAF

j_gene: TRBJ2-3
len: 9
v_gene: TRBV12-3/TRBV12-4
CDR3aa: ASSLGIATY